These 5 T cell receptor beta chains came from one sample sequenced in a study of blood T cell repertoires in COVID-19. Measured with immunoSEQ multiplex PCR; TCRdb has only the in-frame clones, and not every one. Of under 250,000 clones detected, roughly 80% appear once; the ten largest clones hold 4.7%. The sample taken for sequencing was peripheral blood. The source of these receptors is an older woman with acute or convalescent COVID-19.

The V call is TRBV7-2, the J call TRBJ2-3; D ambiguous. Per germline, CDR1 SGHTA and CDR2 FQGNSA. Deletions cut 3 bases from V and 8 bases from J, with 12 bases between. The CDR3 has 13 amino acids. Here the CDR3 reads CASSFDLFSTQYF. The CDR3 nucleotides read TGTGCCAGCAGCTTTGACTTGTTCAGTACGCAGTATTTT.

In this sample, this clone turned up once. The chain uses TRBV12-3 or TRBV12-4 and TRBJ2-1, with TRBD1 matching over 7 bases. Trimming cost V 6 bases and J 8 bases; bases outside gene matches: 4. The CDR3 is made up of 12 amino acids. CDR3 residues: CASSLTGDEQFF. As DNA, the CDR3 is TGTGCCAGCAGCCTCACAGGGGATGAGCAGTTCTTC.

The chain couples TRBV28 to TRBJ1-2; maybe TRBD1 (5 bases). V was clipped by 6 bases and J by 4 bases, with 18 bases between them. Germline CDR1 and CDR2: MDHEN and SYDVKM. This CDR3 contains 15 residues. CDR3 coding DNA: TGTGCCAGCAGCCTAGGGGCATACCGAACCTATGGCTACACCTTC. This sequence encodes CASSLGAYRTYGYTF.

A single count supports this clone. The chain joins TRBV7-2 to TRBJ1-1, with D perhaps TRBD1 (6 bases). Between the trimmed V and J ends, which lost 4 bases and 1 base, there was a span of 13 bases. The CDR3 covers 15 residues. Per germline, CDR1 SGHTA and CDR2 FQGNSA. The CDR3 loop reads CASSSLGHRNTEAFF. The CDR3 coding sequence is TGTGCCAGCAGCTCATTGGGACACAGGAACACTGAAGCTTTCTTT.

V is TRBV7-9 and J is TRBJ1-1, with 9 bases matching TRBD1. J gave up 6 bases and V 1 base, and 9 bases lay outside the gene matches. Looked up from germline, CDR1 is SEHNR and CDR2 is FQNEAQ (reference sequence). The CDR3 has 16 amino acids. The CDR3 DNA reads as TGTGCCAGCAGCTTAGGAACAGGGGGCTCCGCGGCTGAAGCTTTCTTT. This translates into CASSLGTGGSAAEAFF. The whole variable domain, filled in from reference TRBV7-9 and TRBJ1-1, reads DTGVSQNPRHKITKRGQNVTFRCDPISEHNRLYWYRQTLGQGPEFLTYFQNEAQLEKSRLLSDRFSAERPKGSFSTLEIQRTEQGDSAMYLCASSLGTGGSAAEAFFGQGTRLTVV.